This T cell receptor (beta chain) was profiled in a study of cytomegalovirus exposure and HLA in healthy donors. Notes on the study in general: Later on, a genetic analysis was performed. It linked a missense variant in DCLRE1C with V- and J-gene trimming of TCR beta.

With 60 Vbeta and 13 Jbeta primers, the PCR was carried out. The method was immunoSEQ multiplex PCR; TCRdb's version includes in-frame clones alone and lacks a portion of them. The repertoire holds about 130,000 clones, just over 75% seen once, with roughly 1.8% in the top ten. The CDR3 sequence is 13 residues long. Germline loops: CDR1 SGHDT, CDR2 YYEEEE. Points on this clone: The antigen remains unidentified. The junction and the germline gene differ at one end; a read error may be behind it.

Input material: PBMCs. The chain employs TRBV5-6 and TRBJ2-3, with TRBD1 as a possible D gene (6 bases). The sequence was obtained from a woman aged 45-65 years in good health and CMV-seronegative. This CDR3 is CASSLPGADTRYF. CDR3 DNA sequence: TGTGCCAGCAGCTTGCCAGGGGCAGATACGCGGTATTTT.